These 18 T cell receptor beta chains were sequenced from one sample in a study of cytomegalovirus exposure and HLA in healthy donors. Libraries were prepared by immunoSEQ multiplex PCR; TCRdb keeps only in-frame clonotypes and omits some of them. The sample lists roughly 75,000 clones; about 85% were seen once. Source material: PBMCs. These receptors came from a man aged 30 to 45 in good health and CMV-seronegative.

The gene calls are TRBV5-4 and TRBJ2-7, with 7 bases identical to TRBD2. V lost 0 bases and J lost 0; bases outside the gene matches: 9. The CDR3 extends over 17 amino acids. Germline CDR1 is SGHNT and CDR2 is YYREEE (reference sequence). DNA of the CDR3: TGTGCCAGCAGCTTGGGAGGGAGGGGATCTAGCTCCTACGAGCAGTACTTC. It encodes CASSLGGRGSSSYEQYF. Full variable domain (outside the CDR3, taken from reference TRBV5-4 and TRBJ2-7): ETGVTQSPTHLIKTRGQQVTLRCSSQSGHNTVSWYQQALGQGPQFIFQYYREEENGRGNFPPRFSGLQFPNYSSELNVNALELDDSALYLCASSLGGRGSSSYEQYFGPGTRLTVT.

This rearrangement joins TRBV19 to TRBJ1-2, with 7 bases matching TRBD1. V lost 6 bases to trimming and J lost 4 bases; unmatched junction nucleotides: 8. The CDR3 spans 14 residues. From germline, CDR1 is LNHDA and CDR2 SQIVND (reference sequence). The CDR3 DNA sequence: TGTGCCAGTAGCCTGGGACAGAGGATCTATGGCTACACCTTC. This gives the protein CASSLGQRIYGYTF.

The rearrangement links TRBV9 to TRBJ2-2; D might be TRBD2 (5 bases). This CDR3 has 15 residues. Germline lookup yields CDR1 SGDLS and CDR2 YYNGEE. Trimming took off 2 bases at V and 3 bases at J, with 11 bases between the two ends. CDR3 protein: CASSVGGGDTGELFF. CDR3 coding DNA: TGTGCCAGCAGCGTTGGAGGAGGTGACACCGGGGAGCTGTTTTTT.

The J gene is TRBJ1-3, the V gene TRBV14; D remains unclear. This CDR3 spans 13 amino acids. The ends were cut back, 2 bases at V and 4 bases at J, with 6 bases in the middle. Germline loops: CDR1 SGHDN, CDR2 FVKESK. CDR3 bases: TGTGCCAGCAGCCAATTAATAGGAAACACCATATATTTT. Encoded protein: CASSQLIGNTIYF.

The V and J genes are TRBV29-1 and TRBJ2-3; D might be TRBD1 (5 bases). Trimming took off 1 base at V and 2 bases at J, with 10 bases between the two ends. The CDR3 sequence is 14 residues long. In germline, CDR1 is SQVTM, CDR2 ANQGSEA. CDR3 bases: TGCAGCGTTGAAGGGGTCAGGGTCACAGATACGCAGTATTTT. The encoded protein is CSVEGVRVTDTQYF.

This clone has just a few counts. The chain combines TRBV18 with TRBJ1-2, with TRBD1 as a possible D gene (6 bases). Trimming stripped 6 bases from V and 4 bases from J, with 12 bases between. This CDR3 spans 13 amino acids. In germline, CDR1 is KGHSH, CDR2 LQKENI. Here the CDR3 DNA reads TGTGCCAGCTCCCAGGACAGCCGCTATGGCTACACCTTC. It encodes CASSQDSRYGYTF.

The rearrangement joins TRBV9 to TRBJ2-1; a possible D gene is TRBD1 (6 bases). The CDR3 runs to 11 residues. Germline CDR1 SGDLS, CDR2 YYNGEE. Between the trimmed V and J ends, which lost 5 bases and 10 bases, there was a span of 10 bases. CDR3 loop: CASSTGPEQFF. CDR3 coding DNA: TGTGCCAGCAGTACAGGGCCCGAGCAGTTCTTC.

The V call is TRBV29-1, the J call TRBJ2-1; D is unresolved. The CDR3 totals 11 residues. Between the trimmed V and J ends, which lost 3 bases and 5 bases, there was a span of 5 bases. Germline-derived CDR1 and CDR2 are SQVTM and ANQGSEA. The CDR3 spells CSVDIHNEQFF. In nucleotides, the CDR3 is TGCAGCGTTGATATCCACAATGAGCAGTTCTTC.

This clone was detected once. The rearrangement uses TRBV5-1 and TRBJ2-5, with 10 nucleotides matching TRBD1. The V and J ends lost 1 base and 3 bases, in that order; junction bases with no gene match: 9. The CDR3 loop spans 17 amino acids. The germline CDR1 and CDR2 sequences are SGHRS and YFSETQ. CDR3 bases: TGCGCCAGCAGCTTGAGTCTTGGGACAGGGGCTAAAGAGACCCAGTACTTC. Translation: CASSLSLGTGAKETQYF.

The genes are TRBV5-6 and TRBJ1-6; TRBD1 agrees at 7 bases. The CDR3 loop spans 14 amino acids. With 4 bases clipped from V and 8 bases from J, the junction kept 6 bases outside the gene matches. Germline lookup yields CDR1 SGHDT and CDR2 YYEEEE. CDR3: CASSQPGQYSPLHF. In DNA, the CDR3 is TGTGCCAGCAGCCAACCGGGACAGTATTCACCCCTCCACTTT.

The chain recombines TRBV30 with TRBJ1-3, with D possibly TRBD1 on 6 matching bases. V lost 5 bases, J lost 4 bases, and 12 bases lay in between. Looked up from germline, CDR1 is GTSNPN and CDR2 is SVGIG (reference sequence). This CDR3 region has 13 residues. In DNA form, the CDR3 reads TGTGCCTGGTCACAGGGCGGAGGAAACACCATATATTTT. The encoded protein is CAWSQGGGNTIYF.

The chain links TRBV28 to TRBJ1-2, with TRBD1 matching over 7 bases. Trimming removed 5 bases from V and 7 bases from J; junction bases left unmatched: 4. The germline V gene has CDR1 MDHEN and CDR2 SYDVKM. CDR3 size: 12 residues. The CDR3, as DNA: TGTGCCAGCAGTGACAGGGCAACTGGCTACACCTTC. The encoded protein is CASSDRATGYTF.

V gene TRBV27 combines with J gene TRBJ1-2; TRBD1 matches at 7 bases. V was clipped by 4 bases and J by 3 bases; unmatched bases: 14. The CDR3 is 17 amino acids. From germline, CDR1 is MNHEY and CDR2 SMNVEV (reference sequence). CDR3 nucleotides: TGTGCCAGCAGTTCCCGATACAAGAACAGGGGACACTATGGCTACACCTTC. Encoded protein: CASSSRYKNRGHYGYTF.

The chain carries TRBV28 and TRBJ1-3; 9 bases align to TRBD1. The CDR3 spans 14 residues. The V gene end was trimmed by 8 bases and the J gene end by 2 bases; junction bases not matched to a gene: 4. CDR1 MDHEN and CDR2 SYDVKM come from the germline V gene. CDR3 in DNA: TGTGCCAGCGGGTGGGACAGGGCTGGAAACACCATATATTTT. Translation gives CASGWDRAGNTIYF.

The V call is TRBV7-3, the J call TRBJ2-1; D possibly corresponds to TRBD2 (6 bases). Trimming cost V 5 bases and J 0 bases, with 11 bases left between them. The CDR3 sequence is 15 residues long. The V gene's germline CDR1 is SGHTA and CDR2 FQGTGA. CDR3 in amino acids: CASSRGLSSYNEQFF. DNA for the CDR3: TGTGCCAGCAGCCGGGGACTCAGCTCCTACAATGAGCAGTTCTTC.

The chain's CDR3 is CASSPQGQHNEKLFF. CDR3 DNA: TGTGCCAGCAGCCCCCAGGGACAGCATAATGAAAAACTGTTTTTT. The chain recombines TRBV7-2 with TRBJ1-4; 7 bases are a match to TRBD1. With V trimmed by 5 bases and J by 4 bases, 7 bases remained unmatched. The germline CDR1 and CDR2 sequences are SGHTA and FQGNSA. This CDR3 has 15 amino acids.

V and J are TRBV6-5 and TRBJ1-1; TRBD1 might be the D (5 bases). Per germline, CDR1 MNHEY and CDR2 SVGAGI. This CDR3 has 14 residues. Trimming removed 6 bases at V and 8 bases at J, with 19 bases between. The CDR3 loop is CASRTGLTLGEAFF. The DNA for the CDR3 is TGTGCCAGCAGGACGGGACTAACCCTGGGAGAAGCTTTCTTT.

The chain links TRBV5-6 to TRBJ2-2; weak D call: TRBD1 (5 bases). Trimming cost V 4 bases and J 6 bases, with 13 bases left between them. Germline lookup yields CDR1 SGHDT and CDR2 YYEEEE. This CDR3 is built from 14 residues. The CDR3 is CASSVDTVAGELFF. Here the CDR3 DNA reads TGTGCCAGCAGCGTGGACACCGTGGCCGGGGAGCTGTTTTTT.